The rows below give T cell receptor beta chains drawn from one sample of a study of cytomegalovirus exposure and HLA in healthy donors. Clones were read by immunoSEQ multiplex PCR, and TCRdb kept only the in-frame ones, dropping some. The sample lists roughly 100,000 clones, more than 60% occurring once. Sequences were obtained from PBMCs. Every receptor here comes from a man in his forties or fifties in good health and CMV-seronegative. CDR3s leave out the opening cysteine and the closing phenylalanine or tryptophan. Some rows mark clone size as missing; the rest say once, few, many or name a class of expanded clone.

J gene,V gene,clone size,CDR3 protein
TRBJ1-2,TRBV6-5,once,ASSYADRSGYT
TRBJ1-3,TRBV5-4,-,ASSLDKTGTIY
TRBJ1-2,TRBV6-1,few,ASSATGDYGYT
TRBJ2-2,TRBV5-4,-,ASSSPGLANTGELF
TRBJ2-5,TRBV4-2,-,ASSQDGRLGTGEETQY
TRBJ2-5,TRBV5-1,-,ASSVQPGQVGETQY
TRBJ1-5,TRBV9,-,ASSVEGQNQPQH
TRBJ2-5,TRBV4-1,-,ASSPYNRGSTQETQY
TRBJ1-4,TRBV18,-,ASSPLGPQGPGVSTNEKLF
TRBJ1-6,TRBV5-4,-,ASSPSLSQQGASPLH
TRBJ2-3,TRBV5-4,-,ASSLGLAGARTDTQY
TRBJ2-3,TRBV5-4,few,ASSRRDTGTDTQY
TRBJ2-5,TRBV13,-,ASTPPGLGKETQY
TRBJ2-5,TRBV6-6,once,ASSPTGGSETQY
TRBJ2-3,TRBV6-5,-,ASSSQGLSPDTQY
TRBJ2-6,TRBV6-5,-,ASSSPGANVLT
TRBJ2-1,TRBV7-2,-,ASSPLVHNEQF
TRBJ1-2,TRBV4-1,-,ASSQGDGGYGYT
TRBJ1-3,TRBV29-1,-,SVEQGAGNTIY
TRBJ1-5,TRBV15,few,ATSRVGDRTNQPQH
TRBJ2-2,TRBV9,-,ASSALGVGLKNTGELF
TRBJ1-5,TRBV6-1,few,ASSEVGQTNQPQH
TRBJ2-2,TRBV5-4,-,ASTVAGTSGGFSTGELF
TRBJ2-3,TRBV4-2,-,ASSQGLAGAGDTQY
TRBJ1-5,TRBV5-6,few,ASSSLGQETNQPQH
TRBJ2-1,TRBV5-4,-,ASSLSGGAWDEQF
TRBJ1-1,TRBV19,-,ASSIVSVGVNTEAF
TRBJ2-7,TRBV5-4,-,ASSLVGGNYEQY
TRBJ1-1,TRBV2,-,ATQVTEAF
TRBJ1-4,TRBV19,-,ASSIGWTATNEKLF
TRBJ1-1,TRBV6-5,-,ASSYSTARRTEAF
TRBJ2-7,TRBV5-6,-,ASSPGTGQGYSEQY
TRBJ2-7,TRBV5-1,-,ASSPGDRGYEQY
TRBJ2-3,TRBV7-3,once,ASSPRRGVASTDTQY
TRBJ2-3,TRBV29-1,-,SVGGLAGITSTDTQY
TRBJ1-4,TRBV28,-,ASIDRVNEKLF
TRBJ1-1,TRBV5-1,-,ASSLGLGGNTEAF
TRBJ1-5,TRBV28,-,ASRPTGDNQPQH
TRBJ1-1,TRBV7-3,few,ASSLMPGQNTEAF
TRBJ1-5,TRBV5-4,-,ASSIGTGVDQPQH
TRBJ2-3,TRBV19,-,ASSIRTSVFGTDTQY
TRBJ2-5,TRBV6-6,-,ASSRTTGGTETQY
TRBJ2-6,TRBV4-2,-,ASSQDWDSSGANVLT
TRBJ2-1,TRBV7-3,-,ASSLDSYNEQF
TRBJ1-2,TRBV7-9,-,ASSPPQGSGYT
-,TRBV2,once,ASRDPDRGPEQY
TRBJ2-1,TRBV7-2,-,ASSLGVSGGTNEQF
TRBJ2-7,TRBV6-6,-,ASSYSSRLAYEQY
TRBJ1-5,TRBV7-2,-,ASSSRINGQPQH
TRBJ1-2,TRBV5-1,-,ASSLEVRNYGYT
TRBJ1-2,TRBV27,-,ASSLSKSYGYT
TRBJ2-1,TRBV7-9,once,ASSFGDEQF
TRBJ1-2,TRBV19,-,ASSITGGANYGYT
TRBJ1-4,TRBV19,-,ASQNGGGREKLF
TRBJ1-3,TRBV13,-,ASSLKGPGGRNTIY
TRBJ2-5,TRBV7-2,-,ASSLSSGGLETQY
TRBJ2-7,TRBV7-9,-,ASSLAGLVSEQY